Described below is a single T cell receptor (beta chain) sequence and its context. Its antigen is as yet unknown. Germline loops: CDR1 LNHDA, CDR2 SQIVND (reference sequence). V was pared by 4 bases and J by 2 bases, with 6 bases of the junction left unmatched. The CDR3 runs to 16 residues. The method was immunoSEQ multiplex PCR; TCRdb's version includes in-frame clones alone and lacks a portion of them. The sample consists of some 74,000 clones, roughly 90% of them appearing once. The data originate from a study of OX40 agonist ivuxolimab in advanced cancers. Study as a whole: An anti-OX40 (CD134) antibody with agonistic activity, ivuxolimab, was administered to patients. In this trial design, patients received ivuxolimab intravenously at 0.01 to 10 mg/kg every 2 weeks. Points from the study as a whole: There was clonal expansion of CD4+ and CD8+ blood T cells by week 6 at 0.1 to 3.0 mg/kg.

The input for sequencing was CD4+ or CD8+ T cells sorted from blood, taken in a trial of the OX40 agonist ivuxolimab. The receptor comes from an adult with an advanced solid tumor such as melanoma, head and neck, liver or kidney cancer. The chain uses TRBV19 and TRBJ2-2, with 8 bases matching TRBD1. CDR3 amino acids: CASSTDRGANTGELFF. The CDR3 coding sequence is TGTGCCAGTAGTACCGACAGGGGCGCCAACACCGGGGAGCTGTTTTTT.